The 18 T cell receptor beta chains presented below share a single source sample, sequenced in a study of CD8+CD57+ T cells in acquired aplastic anemia. Flow cytometry had shown expanded CD8+CD57+ cells in the patients chosen for sequencing. Genomic DNA provided the template from which TCR beta VDJ and CDR3 profiles were obtained. TCRdb used MiXCR to reprocess the reads, holding one entry per CDR3 protein. The table lists under 200,000 distinct CDR3 sequences, 48% of them singletons. The sample was sorted CD4+, CD8+, or CD8+CD57+ T cells (not recorded which) from PBMCs. The receptors shown here come from a human donor with aplastic anemia.

This clonotype has more than one count but fewer than ten. V gene TRBV4-1 combines with J gene TRBJ1-5, with 7 bases identical to TRBD1. V dropped 0 bases and J dropped 7; count of bases not matched to a gene: 12. Germline CDR1 reads MGHRA; CDR2 reads YSYEKL. CDR3 size: 17 residues. CDR3 amino acids: CASSQEVGQATGQPQHF. DNA for the CDR3: TGCGCCAGCAGCCAAGAGGTAGGACAGGCTACGGGACAGCCCCAGCATTTT.

The CDR3 sequence is CASSPSGSWETQYF. In DNA form, the CDR3 reads TGTGCCAGCAGCCCCAGCGGGAGTTGGGAGACCCAGTACTTC. This rearrangement joins TRBV14 to TRBJ2-5, with 8 bases matching TRBD2. There are 14 residues in the CDR3. Germline V gives CDR1 SGHDN, CDR2 FVKESK. Trimming removed 4 bases from V and 5 bases from J; junction bases left unmatched: 6.

This clonotype was recorded at least ten times. An end of the junction does not agree with germline; a read error may underlie this. The chain recombines TRBV5-1 with TRBJ2-5; no reliable D call. Germline V gene lookup returns CDR1 SGHRS and CDR2 YFSETQ. The CDR3 sequence is 14 residues long. The CDR3 DNA reads TGCGCCAGTATACAATCAGCAGCCCAAGGGACCCAGTACTTC. This gives the protein CASIQSAAQGTQYF.

This clonotype came up many times. This chain joins TRBV19 and TRBJ2-3, with TRBD2 as a possible D gene (6 bases). With 2 bases removed from V and 2 bases from J, the gap between germline ends came to 23 bases. Per the germline V gene, CDR1 is LNHDA and CDR2 is SQIVND (reference sequence). This CDR3 is 19 amino acids long. CDR3 nucleotide sequence: TGTGCCAGTAGTATAATTGGATTTGGCGGGGAGACCCACACAGATACGCAGTATTTT. This translates into CASSIIGFGGETHTDTQYF.

This clonotype was seen many times. CDR3 DNA sequence: TGTGCCATCAGTGGGACTAGCGGCTCCTACAATGAGCAGTTCTTC. As protein: CAISGTSGSYNEQFF. V and J are TRBV10-3 and TRBJ2-1; 10 bases are shared with TRBD2. The CDR3 is 15 residues long. The V and J ends lost 4 bases and 0 bases, in that order; junction bases with no gene match: 0. Germline CDR1 and CDR2: ENHRY and SYGVKD.

This clonotype has a count of ten or more. The chain is built from TRBV5-1 and TRBJ1-2; the D gene is possibly TRBD1 (5 bases). From germline, CDR1 is SGHRS and CDR2 YFSETQ. The CDR3 extends over 15 amino acids. Deletions cut 4 bases from V and 4 bases from J, with 17 bases between. The DNA for the CDR3 is TGCGCCAGCAGCCGCAATCGGGGGGACTCCTATGGCTACACCTTC. It encodes CASSRNRGDSYGYTF. The full variable domain, completed using reference TRBV5-1 and TRBJ1-2, is KAGVTQTPRYLIKTRGQQVTLSCSPISGHRSVSWYQQTPGQGLQFLFEYFSETQRNKGNFPGRFSGRQFSNSRSEMNVSTLELGDSALYLCASSRNRGDSYGYTFGSGTRLTVV.

The rearrangement joins TRBV7-9 to TRBJ2-7, with TRBD1 as a possible D gene (5 bases). Trimming shortened V by 1 base and J by 4 bases, and 11 bases separated the two germline ends. Germline V gene sequence: CDR1 SEHNR, CDR2 FQNEAQ (reference sequence). The CDR3 runs to 14 residues. The CDR3 region has the DNA TGTGCCAGCAGCTTAGGATCAGGGCGGTACGAGCAGTACTTC. As protein: CASSLGSGRYEQYF. Complete variable domain (other parts from reference TRBV7-9 and TRBJ2-7): DTGVSQNPRHKITKRGQNVTFRCDPISEHNRLYWYRQTLGQGPEFLTYFQNEAQLEKSRLLSDRFSAERPKGSFSTLEIQRTEQGDSAMYLCASSLGSGRYEQYFGPGTRLTVT.

The chain employs TRBV18 and TRBJ2-5, with 14 positions matching TRBD2. The J call may be incorrect, as the DNA end agrees better with TRBJ2-7. CDR1 and CDR2 (germline): KGHSH, LQKENI. CDR3 length equals 17 residues. For the CDR3, the DNA is TGTGCCAGCTCACCACCGCGTGGGACTAGCGGGAGCGACGAGCAGTACTTC. Translated, it gives CASSPPRGTSGSDEQYF.

The genes are TRBV6-5 and TRBJ1-2; the match to TRBD1 covers 8 bases. The CDR3 has 16 amino acids. The germline V gene encodes CDR1 MNHEY and CDR2 SVGAGI. V shed 0 bases, J shed 5 bases, and the junction held 8 bases outside the gene matches. The CDR3 bases are TGTGCCAGCAGTTACTCCGGGGGGACAGGCGGGTATGGCTACACCTTC. Protein sequence: CASSYSGGTGGYGYTF.

This clonotype was seen many times. The genes are TRBV11-2 and TRBJ2-1; 10 bases match TRBD2. J gave up 9 bases and V 0 bases, and 5 bases lay outside the gene matches. Germline CDR1 and CDR2: SGHAT and FQNNGV. This CDR3 is built from 15 residues. As DNA, the CDR3 is TGTGCCAGCAGCTTAGAGATAGCGGGGGGCAGTGAGCAGTTCTTC. This codes for CASSLEIAGGSEQFF.

The gene calls are TRBV2 and TRBJ2-7; D ambiguous. Between the trimmed V and J ends, which lost 2 bases and 0 bases, there was a span of 8 bases. Germline loops: CDR1 SNHLY, CDR2 FYNNEI. The CDR3 sequence is 14 residues long. For the CDR3, the DNA is TGTGCCAGCAGTGAACGAGTCACCTCCTACGAGCAGTACTTC. It translates to CASSERVTSYEQYF.

The gene calls are TRBV19 and TRBJ1-5; TRBD1 matches 7 bases. CDR1 and CDR2 from the germline V gene are LNHDA and SQIVND (reference sequence). V gave up 1 base and J gave up 5 bases; unmatched junction bases: 5. The CDR3 is 15 amino acids. The chain's CDR3 is CASSIAVGQHQPQHF. CDR3 sequence (DNA): TGTGCCAGTAGTATAGCCGTGGGACAGCATCAGCCCCAGCATTTT.

This sequence joins TRBV20-1 and TRBJ1-2, with TRBD1 as a possible D gene (6 bases). The germline gives CDR1 DFQATT, CDR2 SNEGSKA (reference sequence). V was pared by 3 bases and J by 6 bases, with 14 bases between. The CDR3 has 13 residues. The CDR3 DNA reads TGCAGTGCTAGCAAGGACAGAGGCAATGGCTACACCTTC. It is translated as CSASKDRGNGYTF.

This clonotype turned up a few times. Germline is not matched at one junction end, which may reflect a read error. The chain employs TRBV4-1 and TRBJ1-2, with D uncertain. The germline V gene has CDR1 MGHRA and CDR2 YSYEKL. This CDR3 has 15 residues. Here the CDR3 reads CASSQEGQAHYGYTF. Here the CDR3 DNA reads TGTGCCAGCAGCCAAGAGGGCCAGGCTCACTATGGCTACACCTTC.

This clonotype has just a few counts. The chain is built from TRBV12-3 or TRBV12-4 and TRBJ1-1; D may be TRBD1 (5 bases). With 2 bases removed from V and 0 bases from J, the gap between germline ends came to 16 bases. The CDR3 length is 17 residues. CDR3 sequence reads: CASSLFGHMGMNTEAFF. CDR3 sequence (DNA): TGTGCCAGCAGTTTATTCGGACATATGGGGATGAACACTGAAGCTTTCTTT.

This clonotype was counted a few times. This clone may be a read error of a much larger clone one base away. This sequence joins TRBV20-1 and TRBJ2-3, with 9 bases matching TRBD2. The length of the CDR3 is 15 residues. Germline lookup yields CDR1 DFQATT and CDR2 SNEGSKA (reference sequence). The CDR3 spells CSARGAGGPSDTHYF. The CDR3 DNA follows: TGCAGTGCTAGGGGGGCGGGAGGGCCCTCAGATACGCATTATTTT.

The rearrangement uses TRBV4-3 and TRBJ2-7; D might be TRBD2 (5 bases). V shed 2 bases and J shed 4 bases, with 15 bases lying between them. The length of the CDR3 is 15 residues. In germline, CDR1 is LGHNA, CDR2 YSLEER. CDR3 nucleotides: TGCGCCAGCAGCCAACTTGCGGGTATCGCTTACGAGCAGTACTTC. This encodes CASSQLAGIAYEQYF.

This clonotype came up many times. The genes are TRBV2 and TRBJ1-4; no clear D gene. The CDR3 sequence is 14 residues long. Between the trimmed V and J ends, which lost 8 bases and 6 bases, there was a span of 16 bases. Per germline, CDR1 SNHLY and CDR2 FYNNEI. The CDR3 loop is CASLKTANYEKLFF. CDR3 nucleotide sequence: TGTGCCAGCCTAAAGACCGCGAATTATGAAAAACTGTTTTTT.